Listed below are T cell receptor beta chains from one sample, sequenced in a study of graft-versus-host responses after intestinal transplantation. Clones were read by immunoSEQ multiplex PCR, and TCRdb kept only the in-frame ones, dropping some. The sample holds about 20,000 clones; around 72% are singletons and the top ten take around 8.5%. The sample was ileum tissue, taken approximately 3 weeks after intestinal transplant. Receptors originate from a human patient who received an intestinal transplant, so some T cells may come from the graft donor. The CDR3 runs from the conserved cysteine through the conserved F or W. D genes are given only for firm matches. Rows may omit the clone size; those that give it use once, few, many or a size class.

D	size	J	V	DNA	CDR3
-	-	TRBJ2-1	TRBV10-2	TGCGCCAGCAGTGGTAGCCGGAGGTCCTACAATGAGCAGTTCTTC	CASSGSRRSYNEQFF
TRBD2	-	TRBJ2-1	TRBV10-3	TGTGCCATCAGTGACTTCAGCGGGAGCTCCTACAATGAGCAGTTCTTC	CAISDFSGSSYNEQFF
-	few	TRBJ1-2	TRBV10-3	TGTGCCATCAGTGACGGGGGTACGGGCTATGGCTACACCTTC	CAISDGGTGYGYTF
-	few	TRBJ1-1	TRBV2	TGTGCCAGCAACCGGGGGAGGGTTAACACTGAAGCTTTCTTT	CASNRGRVNTEAFF
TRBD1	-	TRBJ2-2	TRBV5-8	TGTGCCAGCAGCTTCTGGACAGGGGGCACCGGGGAGCTGTTTTTT	CASSFWTGGTGELFF
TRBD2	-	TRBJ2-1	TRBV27	TGTGCCAGCAGGAACCTAGCGGGAGCGATCTCCTACAATGAGCAGTTCTTC	CASRNLAGAISYNEQFF
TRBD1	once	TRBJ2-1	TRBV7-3	TGTGCCAGCAGCAACACCGGGACAGGGGTATACAATGAGCAGTTCTTC	CASSNTGTGVYNEQFF
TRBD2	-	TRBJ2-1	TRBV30	TGTGCCTGGAGGGGGGGGTCCTACAATGAGCAGTTCTTC	CAWRGGSYNEQFF
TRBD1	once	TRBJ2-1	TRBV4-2	TGTGCCAGCAGCCAAGTGGACAGGGCCTACAATGAGCAGTTCTTC	CASSQVDRAYNEQFF
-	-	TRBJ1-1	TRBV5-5	TGTGCCAGCAGCTTGAGGGACTCCAGGATGAACACTGAAGCTTTCTTT	CASSLRDSRMNTEAFF
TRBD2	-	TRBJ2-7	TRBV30	TGTGCCTGGGGCAGCGGGACTGGCGAGCAGTACTTC	CAWGSGTGEQYF
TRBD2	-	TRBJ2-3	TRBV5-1	TGCGCCAGCAGCTTTAGCGGGGAACGCACAGATACGCAGTATTTT	CASSFSGERTDTQYF
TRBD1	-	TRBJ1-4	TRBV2	TGTGCCAGATTCGACGCGGCCCAGGGGGCGAAACTTAATGAAAAACTGTTTTTT	CARFDAAQGAKLNEKLFF
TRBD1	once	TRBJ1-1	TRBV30	TGTGCCTGGAGTGCGGGGACAGGGGATACTGAAGCTTTCTTT	CAWSAGTGDTEAFF
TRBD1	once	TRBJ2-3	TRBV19	TGTGCCAGTAGTCCGTTGACAGGGTCTAGCACAGATACGCAGTATTTT	CASSPLTGSSTDTQYF
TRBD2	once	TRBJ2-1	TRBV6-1	TGTGCCAGCACAGATAGCGGGAGAGAGCAGTTCTTC	CASTDSGREQFF
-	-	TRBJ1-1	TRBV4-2	TGTGCCAGCAGCCAAGTTGTAGTTGAGAACACTGAAGCTTTCTTT	CASSQVVVENTEAFF
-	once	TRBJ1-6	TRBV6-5	TGTGCCAGCAGTTACACAGGGAGCTCCTATAATTCACCCCTCCACTTT	CASSYTGSSYNSPLHF
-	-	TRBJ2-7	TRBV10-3	TGTGCCATCAGTGGTGTCGAGCAAAGCCCCTACGAGCAGTACTTC	CAISGVEQSPYEQYF
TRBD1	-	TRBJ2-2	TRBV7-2	TGTGCCAGCAGCGAGACGGGACAGTACACCGGGGAGCTGTTTTTT	CASSETGQYTGELFF
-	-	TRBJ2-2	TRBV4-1	TGCGCCAGCAGCCAAGGCGGATATTACCCCGGGGAGCTGTTTTTT	CASSQGGYYPGELFF
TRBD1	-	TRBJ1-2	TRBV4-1	TGCGCCAGCAGCCAAGAGGTCAGGGGGCGAGACTATGGCTACACCTTC	CASSQEVRGRDYGYTF
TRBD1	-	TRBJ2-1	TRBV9	TGTGCCAGCAGCGTAGGGTTCCGGGCAGGGGGTCTCTACAATGAGCAGTTCTTC	CASSVGFRAGGLYNEQFF
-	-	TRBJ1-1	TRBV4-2	TGTGCCAGCAGCCAAGGATTGGGGGGGCGAGGAACTGAAGCTTTCTTT	CASSQGLGGRGTEAFF
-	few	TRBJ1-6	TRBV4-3	TGCGCCAGCAGCCAGATGAGGACAAATAATTCACCCCTCCACTTT	CASSQMRTNNSPLHF
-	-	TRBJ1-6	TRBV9	TGTGCCAGCAGCGGCGACCGGGGATCACCCCTCCACTTT	CASSGDRGSPLHF
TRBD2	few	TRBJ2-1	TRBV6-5	TGTGCCAGCAAGATTGGGACTAGCGGAGGTGATGAGCAGTTCTTC	CASKIGTSGGDEQFF
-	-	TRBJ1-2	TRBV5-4	TGTGCCAGCAGGTCGCGAGCTGCTAACTATGGCTACACCTTC	CASRSRAANYGYTF
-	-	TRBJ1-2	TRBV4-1	TGCGCCAGCAGCCAAGTTAGTATACAGAGCTATGGCTACACCTTC	CASSQVSIQSYGYTF
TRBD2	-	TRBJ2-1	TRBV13	TGTGCCAGCAGCTTAGCAGCGGGAGTCGGGGATGAGCAGTTCTTC	CASSLAAGVGDEQFF
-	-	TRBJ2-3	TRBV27	TGTGCCAGCAGTCGGTTGTTGGGGGCTCCCACAGATACGCAGTATTTT	CASSRLLGAPTDTQYF
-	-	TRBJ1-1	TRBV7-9	TGTGCCAGCAGCTTACCGTTTTTGGCTCGAGCTTTCTTT	CASSLPFLARAFF
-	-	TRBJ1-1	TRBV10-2	TGCGCCAGCACGACATTAAACACTGAAGCTTTCTTT	CASTTLNTEAFF
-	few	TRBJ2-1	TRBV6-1	TGTGCCAGCAGTCTCCGGGACAAATCCTACAATGAGCAGTTCTTC	CASSLRDKSYNEQFF
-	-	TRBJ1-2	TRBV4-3	TGCGCCAGCAGCCAAGACAGGGCTAACTATGGCTACACCTTC	CASSQDRANYGYTF
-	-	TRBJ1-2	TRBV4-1	TGCGCCAGCAGCCAAGTTATAGGGGGTACGGGCTACACCTTC	CASSQVIGGTGYTF
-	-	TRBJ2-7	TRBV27	TGTGCCAGCAGTTTCCCCGGACAGTTCGAACAGTACTTC	CASSFPGQFEQYF